Here is one T cell receptor beta chain with its context. This specimen belongs to a study of blood T cell repertoires in COVID-19. As for the study in general: The cDNA or gDNA used as material had been derived from T cells, B-cell-depleted T cells, or PBMCs.

Sequenced by immunoSEQ multiplex PCR; TCRdb stores in-frame clones only, minus some. Of under 200,000 clones in the sample, over 75% were seen once. The germline V gene encodes CDR1 SGHAT and CDR2 FQNNGV. The CDR3 is made up of 14 amino acids. V dropped 0 bases and J dropped 4 bases, with 6 bases sitting between them. The sequencing sample was made of peripheral blood. The chain recombines TRBV11-2 with TRBJ1-4, with no clear D. The TCR comes from a woman of 80 years or more with acute or convalescent COVID-19. The CDR3 region is CASSLEQVNEKLFF. CDR3 bases: TGTGCCAGCAGCTTAGAGCAGGTTAATGAAAAACTGTTTTTT.